This TCR beta chain was found in a study of T cells in Graves' hyperthyroidism and ophthalmopathy. This CDR3 has 16 residues. In germline, CDR1 is LNHDA, CDR2 SQIVND (reference sequence). V shed 5 bases and J shed 0 bases, with 14 bases lying between them. In this sample, this clonotype turned up a few times. Antigen: not known. TCR beta CDR3 region amplification was performed from RNA transcripts. The TCR CDR3 first-round RT-PCR relied on the HTBI primer set. TCRdb fed the multiplex PCR reads into MiXCR, producing one record per CDR3 protein. Of 330,000 or so distinct CDR3 sequences listed, around 19% were seen once; the top ten hold approximately 37%. Fresh peripheral blood, approximately 10 ml, was the source of the PBMCs. Findings of the study overall: Most thyroid clonotypes with frequency above 0.001 were detected in blood.

The receptor was isolated from a man aged 45-60 years with Graves' ophthalmopathy. The sample consisted of blood. The chain uses TRBV19 and TRBJ2-1; possibly TRBD2 for D (5 bases). CDR3 in DNA: TGTGCCAGTAGTCCGGCGCGGGCTCGCTCCTACAATGAGCAGTTCTTC. Protein sequence: CASSPARARSYNEQFF. Based on the CDR3 plus reference TRBV19 and TRBJ2-1, the full variable domain is DGGITQSPKYLFRKEGQNVTLSCEQNLNHDAMYWYRQDPGQGLRLIYYSQIVNDFQKGDIAEGYSVSREKKESFPLTVTSAQKNPTAFYLCASSPARARSYNEQFFGPGTRLTVL.